One sample yielded the 25 T cell receptor beta chains listed below, sequenced in a study of regulatory T cells in long-lasting Graves disease. The time point was: newly diagnosed GD, antithyroid drugs for less than 3 months. Extracted PBMC RNA gave rise to the TCR library. The TCR beta library used iRepertoire HTBI primers with Arm-PCR amplification of CDR3. TCRdb re-derived calls from the multiplex PCR reads in MiXCR, one entry per CDR3 protein. Of about 380,000 distinct CDR3 sequences in the sample, roughly a sixth are singletons; the top ten hold roughly 20%. Sequenced here: peripheral blood mononuclear cells (PBMCs), sampled at new diagnosis, from a patient treated with antithyroid drugs. All receptors derive from a female donor with Graves disease.

The sample holds a few counts of this clonotype. The chain is built from TRBV20-1 and TRBJ1-3, with unresolved D. From germline, CDR1 is DFQATT and CDR2 SNEGSKA (reference sequence). Deletions cut 0 bases from V and 4 bases from J, with 10 bases between. This CDR3 region has 14 residues. CDR3 coding DNA: TGCAGTGCTAGAGATGGAGCGTCCGGAAACACCATATATTTT. Its translation is CSARDGASGNTIYF.

The table lists this clonotype with many counts. CDR3 residues: CASERDSQTRPEAFF. In DNA form, the CDR3 reads TGTGCCAGCGAAAGGGACAGCCAGACAAGACCTGAAGCTTTCTTT. V gene TRBV7-9 combines with J gene TRBJ1-1; 7 nucleotides agree with TRBD1. V shed 8 bases and J 6 bases; nucleotides not matched to a gene: 15. Germline V CDR1 and CDR2: SEHNR, FQNEAQ (reference sequence). The CDR3 sequence is 15 residues long.

In its sample, this clonotype was seen a few times. The chain joins TRBV19 to TRBJ2-7; a possible D gene is TRBD1 (6 bases). The V end was cut by 6 bases, the J end by 0 bases, with 15 bases between. Germline V gives CDR1 LNHDA, CDR2 SQIVND (reference sequence). This CDR3 comprises 15 residues. The chain's CDR3 is CASSEQGYSSYEQYF. Written as DNA, the CDR3 is TGTGCCAGTAGCGAACAGGGATATTCCTCCTACGAGCAGTACTTC.

The table lists this clonotype with many counts. The chain uses TRBV7-2 and TRBJ1-2; D uncertain. In germline, CDR1 is SGHTA, CDR2 FQGNSA. V was shortened by 1 base and J by 0 bases, with 9 bases between the two germline ends. The CDR3 length is 15 residues. The CDR3 nucleotides are TGTGCCAGCAGCTTAGGCGGGCAAACTAACTATGGCTACACCTTC. Protein sequence: CASSLGGQTNYGYTF.

This clonotype was seen ten or more times. This chain joins TRBV20-1 and TRBJ2-5; 10 nucleotides line up with TRBD1. The germline V gene encodes CDR1 DFQATT and CDR2 SNEGSKA (reference sequence). V shed 6 bases and J 5 bases; nucleotides not matched to a gene: 9. The CDR3 is made up of 14 amino acids. This chain's CDR3 is CSAVDRGRLETQYF. The CDR3 coding sequence is TGCAGTGCCGTCGACAGGGGGCGATTGGAGACCCAGTACTTC.

There are a few counts of this clonotype. The CDR3 DNA follows: TGTGCCAGCAGCTTAGAGGGAGGAGCCAGCAATCAGCCCCAGCATTTT. Protein sequence: CASSLEGGASNQPQHF. The rearrangement links TRBV7-6 to TRBJ1-5; D is unclear. V dropped 1 base and J dropped 1 base, with 11 bases sitting between them. This CDR3 comprises 16 residues. Germline-derived CDR1 and CDR2 are SGHVS and FNYEAQ.

This chain uses TRBV30 with TRBJ2-1, with 8 bases aligning to TRBD2. Trimming took 2 bases from V and 5 from J; bases not matched to a gene: 8. The length of the CDR3 is 15 residues. Germline V lookup: CDR1 GTSNPN, CDR2 SVGIG (reference sequence). The CDR3 spells CAWSPGSGGNNEQFF. The CDR3 DNA follows: TGTGCCTGGAGTCCGGGTTCGGGGGGGAACAATGAGCAGTTCTTC.

Ten or more counts support this clonotype. The V and J genes are TRBV13 and TRBJ2-7; TRBD1 agrees at 10 bases. The CDR3 is 17 amino acids. The germline V gene encodes CDR1 PRHDT and CDR2 FYEKMQ (reference sequence). With V trimmed by 5 bases and J by 3 bases, 13 bases remained unmatched. CDR3 sequence reads: CASSKTGGASSFYEQYF. DNA for the CDR3: TGTGCCAGCAGCAAGACAGGGGGCGCTTCCTCTTTCTACGAGCAGTACTTC.

This clonotype was counted a few times. The V and J genes are TRBV29-1 and TRBJ2-3; 8 bases fit TRBD2. The CDR3 runs 13 residues. V dropped 5 bases and J dropped 6; count of bases not matched to a gene: 7. The germline CDR1 and CDR2 sequences are SQVTM and ANQGSEA. DNA of the CDR3: TGCAGCGTTAGCGGGGGCAGCCCGGATACGCAGTATTTT. This gives the protein CSVSGGSPDTQYF.

The chain uses TRBV12-3 or TRBV12-4 and TRBJ2-1; 7 positions agree with TRBD1. The V gene end was trimmed by 4 bases and the J gene end by 6 bases; junction bases not matched to a gene: 9. The CDR3 has 15 amino acids. The CDR3 region has the DNA TGTGCCAGCAGTTCTACTAACCGGGACAGCAATGAGCAGTTCTTC. It translates to CASSSTNRDSNEQFF.

The J gene is TRBJ2-5, the V gene TRBV6-5, with a tentative D call TRBD1 (5 bases). V lost 2 bases and J 9 bases, leaving 10 bases between the germline ends. The CDR3 runs to 12 residues. The V gene's germline CDR1 is MNHEY and CDR2 SVGAGI. This CDR3 reads CASSYTTGSQYF. The CDR3 DNA sequence: TGTGCCAGCAGTTACACCACAGGATCCCAGTACTTC.

This clonotype occurred many times. This chain links TRBV10-3 with TRBJ2-7; 7 nucleotides match TRBD2. V lost 0 bases, J lost 3 bases, and 2 bases stayed unmatched. Germline lookup yields CDR1 ENHRY and CDR2 SYGVKD. The CDR3 is made up of 14 amino acids. CDR3 loop: CAISESGGNYEQYF. The CDR3, as DNA: TGTGCCATCAGTGAGTCGGGGGGGAACTACGAGCAGTACTTC.

This clonotype was observed many times. The chain employs TRBV30 and TRBJ1-5; TRBD1 matches 8 bases. The V segment lost 1 base and the J segment 4 bases; nucleotides outside the gene matches: 6. The germline V gene has CDR1 GTSNPN and CDR2 SVGIG (reference sequence). The CDR3 sequence is 15 residues long. In nucleotides, the CDR3 is TGTGCCTGGAGTGACACAGGGGGAGGTAATCAGCCCCAGCATTTT. This sequence encodes CAWSDTGGGNQPQHF.

The V and J genes are TRBV5-5 and TRBJ1-4; D might be TRBD1 (5 bases). The CDR3 runs 15 residues. V lost 2 bases and J lost 7, with 15 bases in between. Germline CDR1 and CDR2: SGHKS and YYEKEE (reference sequence). In DNA form, the CDR3 reads TGTGCCAGCAGCTTCGATGTGTCGGGGGGTGAAAAACTGTTTTTT. Translating it yields CASSFDVSGGEKLFF.

The rearrangement links TRBV7-9 to TRBJ1-1; D uncertain. Trimming stripped 5 bases from V and 8 bases from J, with 12 bases between. The CDR3 sequence is 12 residues long. Per germline, CDR1 SEHNR and CDR2 FQNEAQ (reference sequence). The DNA of the CDR3 is TGTGCCAGCAGCCTACAGCGCGACGAAGCTTTCTTT. Protein: CASSLQRDEAFF.

V usage is TRBV24-1 and J usage is TRBJ2-3; D call uncertain. The CDR3 loop spans 16 amino acids. Between the trimmed V and J ends, which lost 3 bases and 2 bases, there was a span of 14 bases. Germline V lookup: CDR1 KGHDR, CDR2 SFDVKD. In DNA, the CDR3 is TGTGCCACCAGTGATGGGGTAGCTGACGACACAGATACGCAGTATTTT. As protein: CATSDGVADDTDTQYF.

In its sample, this clonotype was seen a few times. CDR3 DNA: TGTGCCACCAAGGGAGAGGGGGCTGAAGCTTTCTTT. This sequence encodes CATKGEGAEAFF. The chain couples TRBV24-1 to TRBJ1-1; D perhaps matches TRBD1 (6 bases). The germline gives CDR1 KGHDR, CDR2 SFDVKD. This CDR3 comprises 12 residues. Trimming removed 8 bases at V and 6 bases at J, with 12 bases between.

This clonotype appeared many times. This chain's CDR3 is CASRRMNTEAFF. The DNA for the CDR3 is TGTGCCAGCAGACGGATGAACACTGAAGCTTTCTTT. This rearrangement joins TRBV13 to TRBJ1-1; D unresolved. The CDR3 contains 12 residues. Germline CDR1 PRHDT, CDR2 FYEKMQ (reference sequence). The V end lost 6 bases, the J end lost 0 bases, and 5 bases lay between the germline ends.

This chain connects TRBV29-1 to TRBJ2-1; 7 bases agree with TRBD1. Germline V gene data show CDR1 as SQVTM and CDR2 as ANQGSEA. This CDR3 contains 16 residues. J lost 0 bases, V lost 5 bases, and 10 bases had no gene match. CDR3 DNA: TGCAGCGTTCCTCACAGGGGTAGGACCTCCTACAATGAGCAGTTCTTC. Amino acids: CSVPHRGRTSYNEQFF.

Turning to this clonotype: A much larger clonotype is one base distant, so this may be a read error. V and J are TRBV3-1 and TRBJ2-7; 7 bases align to TRBD2. Germline V lookup: CDR1 LGHDT, CDR2 YNNKEL (reference sequence). The CDR3 spans 15 residues. CDR3 nucleotides: TGTGCCAGCGGCCAAACGGGAGGCTCCCTTTACGAGCAGTACTTC. Encoded protein: CASGQTGGSLYEQYF.

V and J are TRBV4-1 and TRBJ1-3, with D perhaps TRBD1 (6 bases). This CDR3 is 14 amino acids long. The V gene lost 5 bases and the J gene lost 4 bases, with 12 bases spanning the gap. Germline V CDR1 and CDR2: MGHRA, YSYEKL. CDR3 sequence (DNA): TGCGCCAGCAGCTGGGAGGGGGAGGGAAACACCATATATTTT. Its protein product is CASSWEGEGNTIYF.

This clonotype occurred many times. The genes are TRBV11-2 and TRBJ1-1; 10 positions agree with TRBD1. The length of the CDR3 is 15 residues. Unmatched junction bases numbered 3, after V lost 4 bases and J lost 1 base. The germline V gene has CDR1 SGHAT and CDR2 FQNNGV. The DNA for the CDR3 is TGTGCCAGCAGCTCCTGGACAGGGGGGAACACTGAAGCTTTCTTT. This translates into CASSSWTGGNTEAFF.

The chain has TRBV18 and TRBJ2-5; maybe TRBD2 (5 bases). Trimming cost V 3 bases and J 4 bases, with 9 bases left between them. This CDR3 is built from 13 residues. Germline V gives CDR1 KGHSH, CDR2 LQKENI. The CDR3 region is CASSPLGRETQYF. CDR3 nucleotide sequence: TGTGCCAGCTCACCTTTGGGGAGAGAGACCCAGTACTTC.

This clonotype has a handful of counts. The chain employs TRBV10-3 and TRBJ2-5; TRBD1 matches 9 bases. The germline CDR1 and CDR2 sequences are ENHRY and SYGVKD. The CDR3 spans 14 residues. V gave up 10 bases and J gave up 2 bases; unmatched junction bases: 8. The CDR3 sequence: CATTGGSSQETQYF. For the CDR3, the DNA is TGTGCCACCACAGGGGGCTCTTCTCAAGAGACCCAGTACTTC.

This clonotype was detected many times. V and J are TRBV3-1 and TRBJ2-1, with TRBD2 matching 10 bases. Trimming removed 4 bases from V and 9 bases from J; junction bases left unmatched: 3. Germline CDR1 LGHDT, CDR2 YNNKEL (reference sequence). This CDR3 is built from 13 residues. DNA of the CDR3: TGTGCCAGCAGCCCCTCTAGCGGGGGTGAGCAGTTCTTC. The encoded protein is CASSPSSGGEQFF.